The clone carrying this T cell receptor beta chain was observed at least ten times. This record belongs to a study of T cell repertoires in cytomegalovirus infection. The CDR3 loop spans 14 amino acids. Germline assignment: CDR1 MNHNS and CDR2 SASEGT. Trimming took 6 bases from V and 3 from J; bases not matched to a gene: 5. TCRdb re-derived calls from the reads in MiXCR, one entry per CDR3 protein. The sample has around 450,000 distinct CDR3 sequences; approximately 32% are singletons. The source material was PBMCs. The clonotype was recovered from a human donor in good health (CMV status not recorded). Some clones in this sample may be carry-over from other donors' samples. The chain uses TRBV6-1 and TRBJ2-7; 10 bases align to TRBD1. The chain's CDR3 is CASRLGQGSYEQYF. CDR3 nucleotides: TGTGCCAGCAGATTGGGACAGGGGAGCTACGAGCAGTACTTC.